This note documents a single T cell receptor beta chain sequence. Donors were ostensibly healthy at sampling, although undocumented immune exposures were probable. This PCR relied on a set of 60 Vbeta primers and 13 Jbeta primers. The table came from immunoSEQ multiplex PCR; TCRdb's copy has only in-frame clones and leaves some out. The sample has roughly 120,000 clones, 82% seen once. This record belongs to a study of cytomegalovirus exposure and HLA in healthy donors. Germline V gives CDR1 MNHEY, CDR2 SMNVEV (reference sequence). The CDR3 loop spans 17 amino acids. The V and J ends lost 5 bases and 0 bases respectively, with 17 bases between them.

This sequence originates from a male donor in good health and CMV-seropositive. This chain connects TRBV27 to TRBJ1-5; no firm D call. Sequencing used PBMCs. The CDR3 DNA is TGTGCCAGCAGTCCCGGCCAGGTCCGCTCTAGCAATCAGCCCCAGCATTTT. Its translation: CASSPGQVRSSNQPQHF.